Below, 15 T cell receptor beta chains from the same sample are listed, as sequenced in a study of early T cells in non-severe SARS-CoV-2 infection. Each CDR3 protein is one row after TCRdb ran MiXCR on the 5' RACE reads. The sample lists fewer than 65,000 distinct CDR3 sequences; 8.5% to 9.5% were seen once. Specimen: whole blood. The receptors shown here come from an adult who was a healthcare worker with PCR-confirmed SARS-CoV-2 infection or an uninfected control (not recorded which).

The chain joins TRBV4-2 to TRBJ1-6; 10 bases line up with TRBD1. V dropped 4 bases and J dropped 3; count of bases not matched to a gene: 6. This CDR3 contains 17 residues. The germline CDR1 and CDR2 sequences are LGHNA and YNFKEQ. In DNA form, the CDR3 reads TGTGCCAGCAGCCTACAGACAGGGGGCGGCTATAATTCACCCCTCCACTTT. Translating it yields CASSLQTGGGYNSPLHF.

The J gene is TRBJ1-1, the V gene TRBV9, with a tentative D call TRBD1 (5 bases). V gave up 6 bases and J gave up 3 bases, with 21 bases separating them. This CDR3 comprises 16 residues. Germline loops: CDR1 SGDLS, CDR2 YYNGEE. The CDR3 region has the DNA TGTGCCAGCACCCGAGATGGCAGACAGATTGACACTGAAGCTTTCTTT. It translates to CASTRDGRQIDTEAFF.

The CDR3 here is CASSDLGQPQHF. The CDR3 DNA reads TGTGCCAGCAGCGACTTGGGACAGCCCCAGCATTTT. V is TRBV7-3 and J is TRBJ1-5; D gene uncertain. CDR1 and CDR2 (germline): SGHTA, FQGTGA. Trimming cost V 5 bases and J 7 bases, with 9 bases left between them. The CDR3 consists of 12 residues.

This sequence joins TRBV6-5 and TRBJ1-1; 8 bases are shared with TRBD1. The CDR3 has 16 residues. Germline V lookup: CDR1 MNHEY, CDR2 SVGAGI. The trim removed 0 bases at V and 11 bases at J, leaving 14 bases unmatched. CDR3 sequence: CASSYSNSGGLMWAFF. CDR3 sequence (DNA): TGTGCCAGCAGTTACTCGAATTCAGGGGGCTTGATGTGGGCTTTCTTT.

This clonotype showed up just a few times. The chain links TRBV6-6 to TRBJ1-2, with D maybe TRBD1 (6 bases). V shed 7 bases and J shed 9 bases, with 15 bases lying between them. The germline V gene has CDR1 MNHNY and CDR2 SVGAGI (reference sequence). This CDR3 contains 12 residues. In DNA form, the CDR3 reads TGTGCCAGCATCGGACAGTCGCAAAGCTACACCTTC. Translation gives CASIGQSQSYTF.

This clonotype was seen at least ten times. The chain recombines TRBV4-1 with TRBJ1-2; 12 bases fit TRBD1. This CDR3 has 16 amino acids. V dropped 0 bases and J dropped 6; count of bases not matched to a gene: 5. Germline values: CDR1 MGHRA, CDR2 YSYEKL. The CDR3 nucleotides read TGCGCCAGCAGCCAAGACCCGGGACAGGGGGCGGATGGCTACACCTTC. Its protein product is CASSQDPGQGADGYTF.

This clonotype was recorded at least ten times. The rearrangement joins TRBV6-1 to TRBJ2-7; D might be TRBD1 (5 bases). This CDR3 comprises 14 residues. V was cut by 4 bases and J by 1 base, with 11 bases left in between. CDR1 and CDR2 (germline): MNHNS, SASEGT. CDR3 residues: CASSATGISYEQYV. The CDR3 region has the DNA TGTGCCAGCAGTGCCACAGGTATATCCTACGAGCAGTACGTC.

This clonotype was detected ten times or more. The chain employs TRBV5-1 and TRBJ2-3; 9 bases are shared with TRBD1. CDR1 and CDR2 (germline): SGHRS, YFSETQ. Unmatched junction bases numbered 9, after V lost 4 bases and J lost 6 bases. The CDR3 consists of 15 residues. CDR3 DNA: TGCGCCAGCAGCCTGGGACAGGGCGAGGTCGATACGCAGTATTTT. It is translated as CASSLGQGEVDTQYF.

This clonotype was counted between two and nine times. The V gene is TRBV11-2, the J gene TRBJ2-7; D gene unclear. Trimming stripped 1 base from V and 3 bases from J, with 4 bases between. This CDR3 has 12 amino acids. From germline, CDR1 is SGHAT and CDR2 FQNNGV. CDR3 amino acids: CASSLGNYEQYV. The CDR3 DNA reads as TGTGCCAGCAGCTTAGGCAACTACGAGCAGTACGTC.

This clonotype was detected only a few times. For the CDR3, the DNA is TGTGCCAGCAGCCCCCGCCCCGCGACAGGGGGGAATTCACCCCTCCACTTT. Translating it yields CASSPRPATGGNSPLHF. The rearrangement links TRBV7-6 to TRBJ1-6, with 9 bases lining up with TRBD1. The germline gives CDR1 SGHVS, CDR2 FNYEAQ. The CDR3 spans 17 residues. V lost 5 bases, J lost 7 bases, and 12 bases stayed unmatched.

V is TRBV4-1 and J is TRBJ1-1; D gene unclear. The CDR3 runs 17 residues. The germline gives CDR1 MGHRA, CDR2 YSYEKL. V was trimmed by 2 bases and J by 3 bases, leaving 19 bases between them. The CDR3 sequence is CASSQLRQILVDTEAFF. CDR3 DNA sequence: TGCGCCAGCAGCCAACTTAGGCAAATTCTAGTTGACACTGAAGCTTTCTTT.

The chain uses TRBV14 and TRBJ2-5; a possible D gene is TRBD1 (6 bases). The CDR3 is made up of 14 amino acids. From germline, CDR1 is SGHDN and CDR2 FVKESK. V lost 3 bases to trimming and J lost 2 bases, with 10 bases between them. Written as DNA, the CDR3 is TGTGCCAGCAGCCAGGACAGAAATCAAGAGACCCAGTACTTC. Encoded protein: CASSQDRNQETQYF.

This clonotype was counted many times. The chain's CDR3 is CASSLELLTGVTGYTF. The CDR3 nucleotides are TGCGCCAGCAGCTTGGAACTCTTAACAGGAGTAACAGGCTACACCTTC. The rearrangement uses TRBV5-1 and TRBJ1-2; D may be TRBD1 (5 bases). In germline, CDR1 is SGHRS, CDR2 YFSETQ. The V and J ends lost 0 bases and 8 bases respectively, with 20 bases between them. This CDR3 has 16 amino acids. Full variable domain (remainder filled in from reference TRBV5-1 and TRBJ1-2): KAGVTQTPRYLIKTRGQQVTLSCSPISGHRSVSWYQQTPGQGLQFLFEYFSETQRNKGNFPGRFSGRQFSNSRSEMNVSTLELGDSALYLCASSLELLTGVTGYTFGSGTRLTVV.

The table lists this clonotype with a few counts. The V gene is TRBV12-3 or TRBV12-4, the J gene TRBJ1-2; a weak D match, TRBD1 (6 bases). Trimming cost V 2 bases and J 4 bases, with 11 bases left between them. The CDR3 runs to 14 residues. The CDR3 nucleotides read TGTGCCAGCAGTTTACAGGGGTTGGGCTATGGCTACACCTTC. This codes for CASSLQGLGYGYTF.

This clonotype was found a few times. The chain carries TRBV6-1 and TRBJ2-4, with 7 bases identical to TRBD1. V shed 4 bases, J shed 9 bases, and the junction held 9 bases outside the gene matches. CDR3 length: 14 residues. Per the germline V gene, CDR1 is MNHNS and CDR2 is SASEGT. This CDR3 is CASSGEGAWSIQYF. The CDR3 coding sequence is TGTGCCAGCAGTGGAGAGGGGGCCTGGAGCATTCAGTACTTC.